Listed below are T cell receptor beta chains from one sample, sequenced in a study of T cells in Graves' hyperthyroidism and ophthalmopathy. TCRdb passed the multiplex PCR reads through MiXCR, listing each CDR3 protein once. The sample includes 450,000 to 600,000 distinct CDR3 sequences, 15% to 20% of them seen just once. Sequenced: blood. The receptors were gathered from a man in his forties with Graves' ophthalmopathy. CDR3s include the opening cysteine and the closing phenylalanine or tryptophan. A D gene is named only where the DNA matches it firmly. A row's size may be missing; if present it is once, few, many or a size class.

d_call | clone_size | j_call | v_call | cdr3_nt | cdr3_aa
- | many | TRBJ2-7 | TRBV28 | TGTGCCAGCAGTACTCCCGGGACGTTCTACGAGCAGTACTTC | CASSTPGTFYEQYF
TRBD2 | - | TRBJ2-1 | TRBV3-1 | TGTGCCAGCAGCCAGGCTAGCGGGAGCTATGAGCAGTTCTTC | CASSQASGSYEQFF
TRBD2 | few | TRBJ2-1 | TRBV6-1 | TGTGCCAGCAGAAGCGGGAGGGAGGGGAGCAATGAGCAGTTCTTC | CASRSGREGSNEQFF
TRBD1 | - | TRBJ2-7 | TRBV7-9 | TGTGCCAGCAGCTCCGGGACAGGCCCCCACGAGCAGTACTTC | CASSSGTGPHEQYF
- | few | TRBJ2-3 | TRBV10-3 | TGTGCCATCAAGTCGACAGGAGGAATCACAGATACGCAGTATTTT | CAIKSTGGITDTQYF
- | few | TRBJ2-7 | TRBV5-1 | TGCGCCAGCAGCCCGGAGGCGGGCTACGAGCAGTACTTC | CASSPEAGYEQYF
TRBD2 | few | TRBJ2-7 | TRBV27 | TGTGCCAGCAGTCCCTCCCCGGAGTGGGAGGGGTTATACGAGCAGTACTTC | CASSPSPEWEGLYEQYF
- | few | TRBJ1-2 | TRBV12-3/TRBV12-4 | TGTGCCAGCAGTTTTCTTCCAGGGAATGGCTACACCTTC | CASSFLPGNGYTF
TRBD1 | few | TRBJ1-1 | TRBV5-1 | TGCGCCAGCAGCCTGGGGTGGACAGGGATGAACACTGAAGCTTTCTTT | CASSLGWTGMNTEAFF
- | many | TRBJ1-1 | TRBV30 | TGTGCCTGGAGCGAGGGCAGGGCAGCTTTCTTT | CAWSEGRAAFF
- | - | TRBJ2-6 | TRBV2 | TGTGCCAGCAGTGACCAGGGAGGTGGAGCTGGGGCCAACGTCCTGACTTTC | CASSDQGGGAGANVLTF
TRBD2 | few | TRBJ2-5 | TRBV28 | TGTGCCAGCAGTTTAGGGGGACTAAAACGTGTCCAAGAGACCCAGTACTTC | CASSLGGLKRVQETQYF
- | many | TRBJ1-1 | TRBV3-1 | TGTGCCAGCAGCCAAGATGCGGGTCAGCTAGAAGCTTTCTTT | CASSQDAGQLEAFF
- | many | TRBJ2-7 | TRBV28 | TGTGCCAGCAGCACTACATACGAGCAGTACTTC | CASSTTYEQYF
- | many | TRBJ2-2 | TRBV2 | TGTGCCAGCAGTCCCCGTGTAGCGGCTCACACCGGGGAGCTGTTTTTT | CASSPRVAAHTGELFF
TRBD1 | few | TRBJ2-3 | TRBV20-1 | TGCAGTGCTAGAGTTCAGGGGGCTTCGTGGAGCACAGATACGCAGTATTTT | CSARVQGASWSTDTQYF
TRBD2 | few | TRBJ2-2 | TRBV4-3 | TGCGCCAGCAGCCACGGACTAGCGGGAGTCACCGGGGAGCTGTTTTTT | CASSHGLAGVTGELFF
TRBD2 | - | TRBJ2-5 | TRBV6-2/TRBV6-3 | TGTGCCAGCATGAGTAGCGGGGGGCTTCAAGAGACCCAGTACTTC | CASMSSGGLQETQYF
TRBD2 | few | TRBJ2-3 | TRBV5-1 | TGCGCCAGCAGCTTGAGGAGCGGGGGCGCAGATACGCAGTATTTT | CASSLRSGGADTQYF
TRBD2 | few | TRBJ2-1 | TRBV7-6 | TGTGCCAGCAGCTTAGAGGCTAGCGGGGGAAGGAATGAGCAGTTCTTC | CASSLEASGGRNEQFF
TRBD2 | many | TRBJ2-1 | TRBV28 | TGTGCCAGCAGGGTAGGACTAGCGGGAGTAAATGAGCAGTTCTTC | CASRVGLAGVNEQFF
- | few | TRBJ1-3 | TRBV20-1 | TGCAGTGCAATCCCCACCCGCTTAAGCTCTGGAAACACCATATATTTT | CSAIPTRLSSGNTIYF
TRBD1 | - | TRBJ2-7 | TRBV20-1 | TGCAGTGCTGCCGGGACAGGGGGGGGGGAGCAGTACTTC | CSAAGTGGGEQYF
- | - | TRBJ2-7 | TRBV27 | TGTGCCAGCAGGAAGGCAGGCAGCTCCTACGAGCAGTACTTC | CASRKAGSSYEQYF
- | - | TRBJ2-3 | TRBV10-3 | TGTGCCATCAGCTCTCCAGATACGCAGTATTTT | CAISSPDTQYF
- | many | TRBJ2-1 | TRBV6-1 | TGTGCCAGCAGTGACGGCAGCTACAATGAGCAGTTCTTC | CASSDGSYNEQFF
- | many | TRBJ2-7 | TRBV6-2/TRBV6-3 | TGTGCCAGCAGTTACGAAGCGGGCGGGGCCTACGAGCAGTACTTC | CASSYEAGGAYEQYF
TRBD1 | - | TRBJ2-5 | TRBV20-1 | TGCAGCTACGGGACAGGGGGAGAGACCCAGTACTTC | CSYGTGGETQYF
- | - | TRBJ2-2 | TRBV30 | TGTGCCTGGAGAAGAAGAAACCAGAACACCGGGGAGCTGTTTTTT | CAWRRRNQNTGELFF
- | few | TRBJ1-4 | TRBV4-2 | TGTGCCAGCAGCGCGAGCGGCGGAAACAATGAAAAACTGTTTTTT | CASSASGGNNEKLFF
- | few | TRBJ1-4 | TRBV6-2/TRBV6-3 | TGTGCCAGCACCGACGGGAGTAAACTGTTTTTT | CASTDGSKLFF
- | many | TRBJ1-2 | TRBV3-1 | TGTGCCAGCAGCCAAGGATTGGGGATTTATGGCTACACCTTC | CASSQGLGIYGYTF
TRBD2 | - | TRBJ2-1 | TRBV6-2/TRBV6-3 | TGTGCCAGCAGTTACGATTGGTCTAGCGGACAGCAGTTCTTC | CASSYDWSSGQQFF
- | - | TRBJ1-2 | TRBV4-1 | TGTGCCAGCAGCCAAGATTGGGCAGGAAAAAACTATGGCTACACCTTC | CASSQDWAGKNYGYTF
- | many | TRBJ1-1 | TRBV18 | TGTGCCAGCTCACCTCTGAAGAGCACTGAAGCTTTCTTT | CASSPLKSTEAFF
- | - | TRBJ1-1 | TRBV2 | TGTGCCAGCACTATGGGGCAGGGGATGGCTGAAGCTTTCTTT | CASTMGQGMAEAFF
- | many | TRBJ1-6 | TRBV2 | TGTGCCAGCAGTGAAGCGCCTCCGGAGGACTTAGACAGTTATAATTCACCCCTCCACTTT | CASSEAPPEDLDSYNSPLHF
- | many | TRBJ2-5 | TRBV25-1 | TGTGCCAGCAGTTCAAGGGGCAGGGGAGAAGAGACCCAGTACTTC | CASSSRGRGEETQYF
- | many | TRBJ1-1 | TRBV6-1 | TGTGCCAGCAGTCCCCATAGAACTGAAGCTTTCTTT | CASSPHRTEAFF
- | many | TRBJ2-3 | TRBV3-1 | TGTGCCAGCAGCCAAGCGGGGAGTGGAGATACGCAGTATTTT | CASSQAGSGDTQYF
- | many | TRBJ2-7 | TRBV6-1 | TGTGCCAGCAGTCACGATGGCGAGCAGTACTTC | CASSHDGEQYF
TRBD1 | many | TRBJ1-2 | TRBV11-2 | TGTGCCAGCAGCTCGTCACAGGGGGCCGCTTGGGGCTACACCTTC | CASSSSQGAAWGYTF
TRBD2 | many | TRBJ2-2 | TRBV10-3 | TGTGCCATCAGTGAAACACTAGCGGGAGGAAGCACCGGGGAGCTGTTTTTT | CAISETLAGGSTGELFF
TRBD1 | - | TRBJ2-1 | TRBV5-8 | TGTGCCAGCAGCACCGGGACAGGGAGCTACAATGAGCAGTTCTTC | CASSTGTGSYNEQFF
- | - | TRBJ2-3 | TRBV9 | TGTGCCAGCAGCGTAGATCCGGGGTTCACAGATACGCAGTATTTT | CASSVDPGFTDTQYF
- | many | TRBJ2-1 | TRBV5-1 | TGCGCCAGCATCGGGGGCCCGGGTGAGCAGTTCTTC | CASIGGPGEQFF